This T cell receptor beta chain originates from a study of T-cell reconstitution after alpha-beta-depleted transplantation in children. Unique molecular identifiers tagged the TCRbeta library. TCRdb reprocessed the PCR reads via MiXCR and lists one record per CDR3 protein. This repertoire shows about 980,000 distinct CDR3 sequences, about 29% found once; its top ten account for over 25%. Findings and limits, study-wide: For some patients, TCRbeta diversity was high at day 60 because of recipient T cells and thymic progenitors that survived. Most T-cell counts and diversity one year after the transplant came from T cells that were newly produced.

As concerns this clonotype: The antigen remains unidentified.

The CDR3 covers 16 residues. V lost 3 bases and J lost 0; bases outside the gene matches: 4. The germline CDR1 and CDR2 sequences are LNHDA and SQIVND (reference sequence). Sequenced here: PBMCs, mostly from graft donor cells, sampled 360 days after TCRalphabeta/CD19-depleted stem cell transplant. The TCR comes from a boy younger than two who had a stem cell transplant for SCID, so the T cells may come from the graft donor. This sequence joins TRBV19 and TRBJ2-2, with 7 bases that match TRBD2. In nucleotides, the CDR3 is TGTGCCAGTAGTATCGGGGGGATCCCGAACACCGGGGAGCTGTTTTTT. Residues: CASSIGGIPNTGELFF. Drawing the rest from reference TRBV19 and TRBJ2-2, the complete variable domain is DGGITQSPKYLFRKEGQNVTLSCEQNLNHDAMYWYRQDPGQGLRLIYYSQIVNDFQKGDIAEGYSVSREKKESFPLTVTSAQKNPTAFYLCASSIGGIPNTGELFFGEGSRLTVL.